A single sample gave rise to the 5 T cell receptor beta chains below, sequenced in a study of cytotoxic CD8 clonotypes in ibrutinib-treated CLL. Generated by immunoSEQ multiplex PCR, the TCRdb table keeps only in-frame clones and is missing some. The table records approximately 300,000 clones, 80% of them present only once. The input for sequencing was PBMCs, taken before ibrutinib treatment. The receptors derive from a human donor with chronic lymphocytic leukemia.

This clone showed up just once. This rearrangement joins TRBV6-6 to TRBJ2-7, with D unclear. CDR1 and CDR2 from the germline V gene are MNHNY and SVGAGI (reference sequence). This CDR3 is 11 amino acids long. Trimming took 4 bases from V and 6 from J, leaving 7 bases between them. CDR3 in DNA: TGTGCCAGCAGTTCGATCGGCGAGCAGTACTTC. Encoded protein: CASSSIGEQYF.

The chain has TRBV29-1 and TRBJ2-3; the D is unclear. V lost 4 bases and J lost 2, with 10 bases in between. CDR1 and CDR2 (germline): SQVTM, ANQGSEA. The length of the CDR3 is 13 residues. CDR3 nucleotide sequence: TGCAGCGTTGGCCGAGTTAACACAGATACGCAGTATTTT. Translating gives CSVGRVNTDTQYF.

This chain connects TRBV4-3 to TRBJ2-5, with D perhaps being TRBD1 or TRBD2 (5 bases each). V lost 4 bases, J lost 2 bases, and 14 bases lay in between. Per the germline V gene, CDR1 is LGHNA and CDR2 is YSLEER. The CDR3 consists of 15 residues. This chain's CDR3 is CASSRGSNIQETQYF. The CDR3 nucleotides read TGCGCCAGCAGCCGGGGGTCTAACATACAAGAGACCCAGTACTTC.

The V gene is TRBV5-1, the J gene TRBJ2-3, with a possible D match to TRBD1 (5 bases). The CDR3 contains 13 residues. Between the trimmed V and J ends, which lost 0 bases and 4 bases, there was a span of 6 bases. Germline V gene sequence: CDR1 SGHRS, CDR2 YFSETQ. CDR3: CASSLGGPDTQYF. DNA of the CDR3: TGCGCCAGCAGCTTGGGGGGCCCAGATACGCAGTATTTT. Drawing the rest from reference TRBV5-1 and TRBJ2-3, the complete variable domain is KAGVTQTPRYLIKTRGQQVTLSCSPISGHRSVSWYQQTPGQGLQFLFEYFSETQRNKGNFPGRFSGRQFSNSRSEMNVSTLELGDSALYLCASSLGGPDTQYFGPGTRLTVL.

As to this clone: One end of the junction does not line up with germline, which may come from a read error. This chain connects TRBV2 to TRBJ2-7; D is ambiguous. The CDR3 length is 9 residues. From germline, CDR1 is SNHLY and CDR2 FYNNEI. DNA of the CDR3: TGTGCCAGCGGTAGGGTCGGTGACTTC. Amino acids: CASGRVGDF. The whole variable domain, remainder taken from reference TRBV2 and TRBJ2-7, is EPEVTQTPSHQVTQMGQEVILRCVPISNHLYFYWYRQILGQKVEFLVSFYNNEISEKSEIFDDQFSVERPDGSNFTLKIRSTKLEDSAMYFCASGRVGDFGPGTRLTVT.